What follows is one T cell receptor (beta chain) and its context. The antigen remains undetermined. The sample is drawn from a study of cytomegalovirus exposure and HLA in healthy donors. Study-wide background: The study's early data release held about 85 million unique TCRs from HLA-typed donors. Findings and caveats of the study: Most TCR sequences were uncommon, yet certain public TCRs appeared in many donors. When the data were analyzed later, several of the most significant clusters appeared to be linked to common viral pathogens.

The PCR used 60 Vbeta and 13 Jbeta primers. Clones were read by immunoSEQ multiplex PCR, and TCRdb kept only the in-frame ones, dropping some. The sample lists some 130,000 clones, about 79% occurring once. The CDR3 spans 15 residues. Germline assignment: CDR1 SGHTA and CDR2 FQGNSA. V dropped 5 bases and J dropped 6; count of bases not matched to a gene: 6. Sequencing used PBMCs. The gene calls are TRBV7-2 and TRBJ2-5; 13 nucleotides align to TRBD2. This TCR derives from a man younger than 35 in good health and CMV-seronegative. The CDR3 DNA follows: TGTGCCAGCAGCCGGGGACTAGCGGGATTGCAGACCCAGTACTTC. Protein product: CASSRGLAGLQTQYF.